The 17 T cell receptor beta chains below come from one sample, sequenced in a study of OX40 agonist ivuxolimab in advanced cancers. Libraries were prepared by immunoSEQ multiplex PCR; TCRdb keeps only in-frame clonotypes and omits some of them. The table lists some 41,000 clones, around 87% of them singletons. The sample consisted of CD4+ or CD8+ T cells sorted from blood, taken in a trial of the OX40 agonist ivuxolimab. These receptors were obtained from an adult with an advanced solid tumor such as melanoma, head and neck, liver or kidney cancer.

The chain's CDR3 is CASSLAPRNTIYF. The CDR3 DNA sequence: TGTGCCAGCAGCTTAGCACCCAGAAACACCATATATTTT. The chain combines TRBV7-2 with TRBJ1-3; no firm D call. Trimming shortened V by 0 bases and J by 5 bases, and 5 bases separated the two germline ends. The CDR3 length is 13 residues. Germline V gene data show CDR1 as SGHTA and CDR2 as FQGNSA.

This chain links TRBV9 with TRBJ2-3; 7 bases align to TRBD2. Germline V lookup: CDR1 SGDLS, CDR2 YYNGEE. This CDR3 comprises 12 residues. V shed 4 bases, J shed 6 bases, and the junction held 2 bases outside the gene matches. The CDR3 DNA reads TGTGCCAGCAGCCGTAGCGGGGATACGCAGTATTTT. This codes for CASSRSGDTQYF. Combining the CDR3 with reference TRBV9 and TRBJ2-3 gives the whole variable domain DSGVTQTPKHLITATGQRVTLRCSPRSGDLSVYWYQQSLDQGLQFLIQYYNGEERAKGNILERFSAQQFPDLHSELNLSSLELGDSALYFCASSRSGDTQYFGPGTRLTVL.

Here the CDR3 reads CASSRDRNEQYF. CDR3 bases: TGCGCCAGCAGTCGCGACAGGAACGAGCAGTACTTC. The chain has TRBV5-1 and TRBJ2-7; D is possibly TRBD1 (6 bases). Germline V lookup: CDR1 SGHRS, CDR2 YFSETQ. CDR3 length: 12 amino acids. The V end lost 5 bases, the J end lost 5 bases, and 11 bases lay between the germline ends. The entire variable domain, with the rest obtained from reference TRBV5-1 and TRBJ2-7, is as follows: KAGVTQTPRYLIKTRGQQVTLSCSPISGHRSVSWYQQTPGQGLQFLFEYFSETQRNKGNFPGRFSGRQFSNSRSEMNVSTLELGDSALYLCASSRDRNEQYFGPGTRLTVT.

This chain connects TRBV27 to TRBJ2-5; D is unresolved. CDR1 MNHEY and CDR2 SMNVEV come from the germline V gene (reference sequence). The CDR3 consists of 13 residues. V was pared by 1 base and J by 1 base, with 4 bases between. The CDR3 region has the DNA TGTGCCAGCAGTTTATTGGCCCAAGAGACCCAGTACTTC. Protein: CASSLLAQETQYF.

The rearrangement links TRBV7-2 to TRBJ1-1; D is undetermined. CDR3 length equals 12 residues. V dropped 9 bases and J dropped 1 base, with 9 bases sitting between them. The germline gives CDR1 SGHTA, CDR2 FQGNSA. CDR3 sequence (DNA): TGTGCCAGTCGCCACTCGAACACTGAAGCTTTCTTT. Translation: CASRHSNTEAFF.

This clone was seen just once. The chain joins TRBV5-8 to TRBJ2-3; 8 bases are shared with TRBD2. Trimming at V came to 3 bases and at J to 0 bases, leaving 0 bases not matched to a gene. Germline CDR1 and CDR2: SGHTS and YDEGEE. The CDR3 consists of 14 residues. CDR3 sequence: CASSSGGSTDTQYF. CDR3 DNA: TGTGCCAGCAGCTCGGGGGGGAGCACAGATACGCAGTATTTT.

This clone was seen a single time. This chain links TRBV5-1 with TRBJ2-2; 10 bases line up with TRBD2. Per germline, CDR1 SGHRS and CDR2 YFSETQ. The length of the CDR3 is 16 residues. V shed 5 bases, J shed 8 bases, and the junction held 12 bases outside the gene matches. This CDR3 is CASSRTSGVREGELFF. CDR3 nucleotides: TGCGCCAGCAGTCGGACTAGCGGCGTCCGGGAAGGGGAGCTGTTTTTT.

The chain links TRBV10-3 to TRBJ1-2; D is possibly TRBD1 (5 bases). This CDR3 is 13 amino acids long. The germline V gene has CDR1 ENHRY and CDR2 SYGVKD. V lost 2 bases to trimming and J lost 3 bases, with 7 bases between them. The CDR3: CAISERGHYGYTF. The CDR3 region has the DNA TGTGCCATCAGTGAGCGGGGACACTATGGCTACACCTTC.

In this sample, this clone turned up once. The rearrangement joins TRBV7-9 to TRBJ2-7, with a weak D call TRBD1 (6 bases). This CDR3 has 12 amino acids. Per the germline V gene, CDR1 is SEHNR and CDR2 is FQNEAQ (reference sequence). V lost 5 bases to trimming and J lost 3 bases, with 8 bases between them. The CDR3 is CASSRQDYEQYF. The DNA of the CDR3 is TGTGCCAGCAGCCGACAGGACTACGAGCAGTACTTC.

The chain uses TRBV9 and TRBJ2-7, with TRBD1 as a possible D gene (7 bases). Per the germline V gene, CDR1 is SGDLS and CDR2 is YYNGEE. V gave up 4 bases and J gave up 2 bases, with 16 bases separating them. This CDR3 has 15 residues. CDR3 region: CASSPPGGKAYEQYF. The DNA for the CDR3 is TGTGCCAGCAGCCCCCCAGGGGGGAAAGCCTACGAGCAGTACTTC.

This chain uses TRBV4-2 with TRBJ1-1; 9 positions match TRBD1. The ends lost 0 bases at V and 5 bases at J; junction bases unmatched: 4. Germline CDR1 is LGHNA and CDR2 is YNFKEQ. The CDR3 totals 15 residues. The CDR3 nucleotides are TGTGCCAGCAGCCAAGATTTCGGACAGGGGACTGAAGCTTTCTTT. It specifies CASSQDFGQGTEAFF.

The genes are TRBV29-1 and TRBJ1-3, with D maybe TRBD1 (5 bases). Trimming stripped 7 bases from V and 0 bases from J, with 13 bases between. Germline values: CDR1 SQVTM, CDR2 ANQGSEA. This CDR3 has 14 residues. The CDR3 here is CSAGAGNSGNTIYF. The CDR3 region has the DNA TGCAGCGCCGGGGCGGGCAACTCTGGAAACACCATATATTTT.

This clone was counted a single time. In nucleotides, the CDR3 is TGTGCCAGCAGCTTGGTGGACAGGGGATACGGGGAGCTGTTTTTT. Translating gives CASSLVDRGYGELFF. The V call is TRBV5-8, the J call TRBJ2-2; TRBD1 agrees at 9 bases. V lost 0 bases and J lost 7; bases outside the gene matches: 4. Germline CDR1 is SGHTS and CDR2 is YDEGEE. The CDR3 is 15 amino acids.

The CDR3 coding sequence is TGTGCCAGCTCGGAAGCAATCTCTGGGGCCAACGTCCTGACTTTC. Protein: CASSEAISGANVLTF. The chain recombines TRBV18 with TRBJ2-6; D remains unclear. Trimming removed 6 bases at V and 0 bases at J, with 9 bases between. Germline V gene sequence: CDR1 KGHSH, CDR2 LQKENI. This CDR3 has 15 amino acids.

The chain links TRBV20-1 to TRBJ2-7, with 7 bases that match TRBD1. CDR1 and CDR2 (germline): DFQATT, SNEGSKA (reference sequence). V dropped 4 bases and J dropped 7; count of bases not matched to a gene: 4. The CDR3 runs 11 residues. The CDR3 coding sequence is TGCAGTGCTAACAGGGGTGGTGAGCAGTACTTC. It is translated as CSANRGGEQYF.

The chain joins TRBV5-4 to TRBJ1-6, with D uncertain. With 2 bases removed from V and 2 bases from J, the gap between germline ends came to 8 bases. Germline CDR1 SGHNT, CDR2 YYREEE (reference sequence). The CDR3 consists of 15 residues. CDR3 loop: CASSFAGTYNSPLHF. The CDR3 region has the DNA TGTGCCAGCAGCTTTGCGGGCACCTATAATTCACCCCTCCACTTT.

The CDR3 region has the DNA TGTGCCAGCAGTATCTCACGGGGGACCCCCTGGGGCTACACCTTC. This codes for CASSISRGTPWGYTF. The V and J genes are TRBV6-1 and TRBJ1-2; D might be TRBD1 (5 bases). Trimming removed 5 bases from V and 8 bases from J, with 21 bases in between. Germline assignment: CDR1 MNHNS and CDR2 SASEGT. This CDR3 has 15 amino acids.